The 27 T cell receptor beta chains in this list originate from one sample, sequenced in a study of T cell responses to AZD1222 COVID-19 vaccine. The table came from immunoSEQ multiplex PCR; TCRdb's copy has only in-frame clones and leaves some out. The repertoire holds tens of thousands of clones, around 81% seen once, with over 20% in the top ten. The material sequenced was peripheral blood, taken 28 days after the second AZD1222 dose. These receptors came from an adult who received the AZD1222 COVID-19 vaccine.

The chain links TRBV6-5 to TRBJ1-5; 7 positions match TRBD1. CDR3 length equals 14 residues. Germline CDR1 and CDR2: MNHEY and SVGAGI. Germline trimming cut 6 bases from V and 1 base from J; bases unmatched to any gene: 3. CDR3 amino acids: CASSQDRSNQPQHF. DNA for the CDR3: TGTGCCAGCAGCCAGGACAGGAGCAATCAGCCCCAGCATTTT.

The chain employs TRBV6-5 and TRBJ2-3; 8 bases line up with TRBD1. Trimming cost V 0 bases and J 2 bases; bases outside gene matches: 1. Germline lookup yields CDR1 MNHEY and CDR2 SVGAGI. The CDR3 extends over 15 amino acids. In DNA form, the CDR3 reads TGTGCCAGCAGTTACTCGGACAGGGACACAGATACGCAGTATTTT. Amino acid sequence: CASSYSDRDTDTQYF.

V gene TRBV12-3 or TRBV12-4 combines with J gene TRBJ1-2; possible D gene TRBD1, 5 bases. The CDR3 is 13 residues long. The V end was cut by 7 bases, the J end by 4 bases, with 13 bases between. CDR3 loop: CASTPTAFYGYTF. In DNA form, the CDR3 reads TGTGCCAGCACCCCGACAGCTTTCTATGGCTACACCTTC.

This clone was seen only a few times. This CDR3 is CSVDLGQGGSGANVLTF. CDR3 nucleotides: TGCAGCGTCGACCTGGGACAGGGGGGCTCTGGGGCCAACGTCCTGACTTTC. The chain couples TRBV29-1 to TRBJ2-6, with 11 bases identical to TRBD1. V gave up 6 bases and J gave up 0 bases; unmatched junction bases: 7. Germline loops: CDR1 SQVTM, CDR2 ANQGSEA. This CDR3 comprises 17 residues.

This chain connects TRBV29-1 to TRBJ1-2, with a possible D match to TRBD1 (5 bases). This CDR3 contains 15 residues. Trimming removed 6 bases at V and 0 bases at J, with 17 bases between. The germline CDR1 and CDR2 sequences are SQVTM and ANQGSEA. DNA of the CDR3: TGCAGCGTCATGGGACGCGGGAATTCTAACTATGGCTACACCTTC. Protein sequence: CSVMGRGNSNYGYTF.

The V and J genes are TRBV7-2 and TRBJ1-6; D gene unclear. The CDR3 is made up of 14 amino acids. Germline assignment: CDR1 SGHTA and CDR2 FQGNSA. Trimming left V 9 bases short and J 8 bases short, with 17 bases between. The CDR3 here is CASNGFSQDSPLHF. The CDR3 nucleotides are TGTGCCAGTAATGGGTTTAGTCAGGATTCACCCCTCCACTTT.

This clone is large (0.1 to 1%) within its sample. This rearrangement joins TRBV28 to TRBJ1-2; D ambiguous. V was cut by 4 bases and J by 4 bases, with 7 bases left in between. Germline V lookup: CDR1 MDHEN, CDR2 SYDVKM. The length of the CDR3 is 12 residues. This CDR3 is CASSSTVYGYTF. DNA of the CDR3: TGTGCCAGCAGTTCCACAGTCTATGGCTACACCTTC.

The rearrangement links TRBV5-1 to TRBJ2-2; TRBD1 aligns across 8 bases. The CDR3 length is 15 residues. Germline CDR1 and CDR2: SGHRS and YFSETQ. V shed 4 bases, J shed 2 bases, and the junction held 4 bases outside the gene matches. CDR3 nucleotide sequence: TGCGCCAGCAGCACGGGACAGGCTAACACCGGGGAGCTGTTTTTT. It translates to CASSTGQANTGELFF.

The V and J genes are TRBV6-2 or TRBV6-3 and TRBJ2-7; weak D call: TRBD2 (6 bases). This CDR3 comprises 15 residues. CDR1 MNHEY and CDR2 SVGEGT come from the germline V gene. V shed 2 bases and J shed 1 base, with 12 bases lying between them. CDR3 loop: CASSYGAGPSYEQYF. The DNA of the CDR3 is TGTGCCAGCAGTTACGGGGCGGGACCTTCCTACGAGCAGTACTTC.

This chain joins TRBV19 and TRBJ1-3, with D uncertain. The CDR3 has 16 amino acids. Trimming removed 7 bases at V and 0 bases at J, with 16 bases between. From germline, CDR1 is LNHDA and CDR2 SQIVND (reference sequence). The CDR3 protein is CASTSPRRISGNTIYF. DNA for the CDR3: TGTGCCAGTACCTCCCCACGGCGGATCTCTGGAAACACCATATATTTT. Supplemented by reference TRBV19 and TRBJ1-3, the full variable domain reads DGGITQSPKYLFRKEGQNVTLSCEQNLNHDAMYWYRQDPGQGLRLIYYSQIVNDFQKGDIAEGYSVSREKKESFPLTVTSAQKNPTAFYLCASTSPRRISGNTIYFGEGSWLTVV.

A word on this clone: A read error may produce the germline difference seen at one junction end. The gene calls are TRBV11-3 and TRBJ2-7; 7 bases are shared with TRBD1. Germline loops: CDR1 SGHNT, CDR2 YENEEA. The CDR3 length is 17 residues. The CDR3 DNA reads as TGTGCCAGCAGCATACCGGCCGGGATAGGGGGCTCCTACAAGCAGTACTTC. It translates to CASSIPAGIGGSYKQYF.

A single count supports this clone. The J gene is TRBJ1-2, the V gene TRBV6-5; perhaps TRBD1 as D (5 bases). This CDR3 spans 14 amino acids. From germline, CDR1 is MNHEY and CDR2 SVGAGI. V gave up 7 bases and J gave up 4 bases, with 16 bases separating them. The CDR3, as DNA: TGTGCCAGCACCCCTCGCGGGGGTACCTATGGCTACACCTTC. Translation: CASTPRGGTYGYTF.

V gene TRBV30 combines with J gene TRBJ2-3, with D possibly matching TRBD2 (6 bases). V shed 0 bases and J shed 5 bases, with 6 bases lying between them. Germline V gene data show CDR1 as GTSNPN and CDR2 as SVGIG (reference sequence). The CDR3 is made up of 12 amino acids. This CDR3 reads CAWSVAGDTQYF. The CDR3 bases are TGTGCCTGGAGTGTAGCGGGAGATACGCAGTATTTT.

The chain employs TRBV5-5 and TRBJ2-7; D tentatively fits TRBD1 or TRBD2 (6 bases each). Germline values: CDR1 SGHKS, CDR2 YYEKEE (reference sequence). This CDR3 region has 12 residues. V was shortened by 4 bases and J by 4 bases, with 9 bases between the two germline ends. DNA of the CDR3: TGTGCCAGCAGCCGGGGGCCTTACGAGCAGTACTTC. Its translation is CASSRGPYEQYF.

The chain carries TRBV20-1 and TRBJ2-7, with TRBD2 as a possible D gene (5 bases). Germline CDR1 is DFQATT and CDR2 is SNEGSKA (reference sequence). The CDR3 runs to 14 residues. Trimming took off 3 bases at V and 6 bases at J, with 18 bases between the two ends. The CDR3 reads CSASFPGERSEQYF. CDR3 DNA sequence: TGCAGTGCTAGTTTCCCCGGGGAAAGGAGCGAGCAGTACTTC.

The chain couples TRBV14 to TRBJ1-1, with D possibly being TRBD1 (5 bases). CDR1 is SGHDN, CDR2 FVKESK, per germline. V gave up 0 bases and J gave up 2 bases, with 10 bases separating them. The CDR3 is 15 residues long. The CDR3 DNA is TGTGCCAGCAGCCAAGATATAGGGGCTAACACTGAAGCTTTCTTT. Its translation: CASSQDIGANTEAFF.

The chain is built from TRBV7-2 and TRBJ1-1; 9 positions match TRBD1. The ends lost 5 bases at V and 13 bases at J; junction bases unmatched: 11. CDR3 length: 13 residues. CDR1 SGHTA and CDR2 FQGNSA come from the germline V gene. The CDR3 reads CASSPEDRGKVFF. The CDR3 nucleotides are TGTGCCAGCAGCCCAGAGGACAGGGGAAAAGTTTTCTTT.

This clone has more than one count but fewer than ten. This chain uses TRBV10-3 with TRBJ2-1, with 11 bases lining up with TRBD1. The CDR3 runs to 14 residues. V lost 6 bases and J lost 12; bases outside the gene matches: 10. Germline V lookup: CDR1 ENHRY, CDR2 SYGVKD. The CDR3 nucleotides read TGTGCCATCAGCGGACAGGGGGCCAATATAGGGCAGTTCTTC. Its translation: CAISGQGANIGQFF.

The chain's CDR3 is CASSRALGDGYEQYF. The CDR3, as DNA: TGTGCCAGTAGTAGAGCCCTGGGCGACGGCTACGAGCAGTACTTC. This chain connects TRBV19 to TRBJ2-7, with D unclear. The CDR3 has 15 amino acids. In germline, CDR1 is LNHDA, CDR2 SQIVND (reference sequence). V lost 4 bases and J lost 3, with 16 bases in between.

Here the CDR3 reads CASSPDPGGTGTYEQYF. Written as DNA, the CDR3 is TGTGCCAGCAGCCCTGACCCGGGGGGGACGGGAACTTACGAGCAGTACTTC. The chain combines TRBV7-6 with TRBJ2-7, with 8 bases fitting TRBD2. The CDR3 has 17 residues. Germline CDR1 SGHVS, CDR2 FNYEAQ. With 5 bases clipped from V and 4 bases from J, the junction kept 16 bases outside the gene matches.

This clone was seen only once. The chain links TRBV6-1 to TRBJ2-3, with D tentatively TRBD1 (6 bases). This CDR3 comprises 14 residues. Between the trimmed V and J ends, which lost 0 bases and 7 bases, there was a span of 11 bases. The germline V gene encodes CDR1 MNHNS and CDR2 SASEGT. This CDR3 reads CASSEARDRNTQYF. CDR3 nucleotide sequence: TGTGCCAGCAGTGAAGCCCGTGACAGGAATACGCAGTATTTT.

The J gene is TRBJ2-7, the V gene TRBV27, with 13 positions matching TRBD2. Germline V gene lookup returns CDR1 MNHEY and CDR2 SMNVEV (reference sequence). This CDR3 is built from 15 residues. V was pared by 3 bases and J by 3 bases, with 2 bases of the junction left unmatched. The CDR3 sequence is CASSLGLAGSYEQYF. CDR3 nucleotide sequence: TGTGCCAGCAGTTTGGGACTAGCGGGAAGCTACGAGCAGTACTTC.

As for this clone: Other DNA sequences in this specimen translate into the identical CDR3. This chain connects TRBV5-1 to TRBJ1-2, with 8 nucleotides matching TRBD1. The CDR3 consists of 14 residues. Germline assignment: CDR1 SGHRS and CDR2 YFSETQ. V lost 4 bases and J lost 4; bases outside the gene matches: 6. The CDR3 loop is CASSLGQGAYGYTF. CDR3 DNA: TGCGCCAGCAGCCTTGGACAGGGTGCCTATGGCTACACCTTC.

In DNA form, the CDR3 reads TGTGCTAGTGGTTTGGTCCACGGGCCTAGCTCCTACGAGCAGTACTTC. Translation gives CASGLVHGPSSYEQYF. V and J are TRBV12-5 and TRBJ2-7; D remains unclear. The CDR3 spans 16 residues. The ends were cut back, 0 bases at V and 0 bases at J, with 12 bases in the middle. Germline CDR1 is LGHNT and CDR2 is FRNRAP.

V and J are TRBV18 and TRBJ1-4; TRBD1 matches at 8 bases. The J segment lost 0 bases and the V segment lost 2 bases, leaving 17 bases of the junction unmatched. Looked up from germline, CDR1 is KGHSH and CDR2 is LQKENI. CDR3 size: 21 residues. CDR3 bases: TGTGCCAGCTCACCAGTGAGTTCCGGGACAGGACACCGAGCAACTAATGAAAAACTGTTTTTT. Translation gives CASSPVSSGTGHRATNEKLFF.

V usage is TRBV3-1 (or the pseudogene TRBV3-2) and J usage is TRBJ2-2, with 9 bases aligning to TRBD2. The CDR3 loop spans 13 amino acids. Germline V gene sequence: CDR1 LGHDT, CDR2 YNNKEL (reference sequence). The CDR3 loop reads CVTSGRYTGELFF. As DNA, the CDR3 is TGTGTAACCAGCGGGAGGTACACCGGGGAGCTGTTTTTT.

This clone turned up a few times. This chain uses TRBV7-3 with TRBJ2-1; D is undetermined. This CDR3 has 15 amino acids. With 2 bases removed from V and 11 bases from J, the gap between germline ends came to 19 bases. Germline CDR1 and CDR2: SGHTA and FQGTGA. CDR3 sequence reads: CASSLVPVGPAQQFF. The CDR3 DNA sequence: TGTGCCAGCAGCTTAGTCCCAGTTGGCCCAGCCCAGCAGTTCTTC.